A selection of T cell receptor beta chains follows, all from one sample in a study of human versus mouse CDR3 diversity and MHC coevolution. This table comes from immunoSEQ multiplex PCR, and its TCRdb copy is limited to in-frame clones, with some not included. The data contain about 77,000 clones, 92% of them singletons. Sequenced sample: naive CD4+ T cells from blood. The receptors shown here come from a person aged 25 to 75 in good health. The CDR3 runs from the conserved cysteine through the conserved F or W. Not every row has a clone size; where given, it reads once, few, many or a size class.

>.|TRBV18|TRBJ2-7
CASSPLPGTSGFPSYEQYF
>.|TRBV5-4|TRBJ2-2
CASSDDRVGGELFF
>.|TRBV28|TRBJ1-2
CASSLSRGDYGYTF
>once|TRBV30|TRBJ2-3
CAYLAGGDYTQYF
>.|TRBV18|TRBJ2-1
CASSLPSGTVNNEQFF
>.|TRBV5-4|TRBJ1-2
CASSLGGQAYGYTF
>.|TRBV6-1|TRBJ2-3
CASSELGGDTQYF
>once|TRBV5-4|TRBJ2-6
CASSRSSGSSSGANVLTF
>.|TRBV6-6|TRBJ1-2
CASSHTRQEFGYTF
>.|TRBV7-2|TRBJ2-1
CASRLSGNEQFF
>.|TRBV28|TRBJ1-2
CASSLRTGFLGRYGYTF
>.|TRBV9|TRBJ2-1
CASSVEGGRNEQFF
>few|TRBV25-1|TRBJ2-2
CASSELGADTGELFF
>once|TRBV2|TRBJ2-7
CASTDTGSSYEQYF
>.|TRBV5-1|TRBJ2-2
CASSLKGGNTGELFF
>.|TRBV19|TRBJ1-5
CASTARTVPYSNQPQHF
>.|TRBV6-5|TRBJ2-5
CASSYSGGGTWEQYF
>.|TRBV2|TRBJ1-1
CASSGTGGMNTEAFF
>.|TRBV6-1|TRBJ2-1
CASSESRGNYNEQFF
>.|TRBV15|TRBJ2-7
CATSRGFPMAYEQYF
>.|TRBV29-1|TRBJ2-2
CSVVQLNTGELFF
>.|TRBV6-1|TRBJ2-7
CASSYSGQHYEQYF
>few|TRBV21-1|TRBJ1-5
CASSTETGDVSNQPQHF
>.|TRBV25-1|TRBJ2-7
CASSDPDSIYEQYF
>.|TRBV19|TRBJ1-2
CASRDNGRAADTF
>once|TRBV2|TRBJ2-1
CASSRLDSSYNEQFF
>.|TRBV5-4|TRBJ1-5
CASSTGFEQPQHF
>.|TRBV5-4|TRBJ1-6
CASSPGESPLHF
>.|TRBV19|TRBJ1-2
CASSVQGIVYGYTF
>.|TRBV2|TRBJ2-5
CASSLAGGSPEETQYF
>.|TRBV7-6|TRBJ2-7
CASSLADSYEQYF
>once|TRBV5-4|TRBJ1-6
CASSFGQRSSYNSPLHF
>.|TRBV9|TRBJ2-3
CASSDGLAGNTDTQYF
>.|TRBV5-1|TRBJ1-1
CASSSRDRGMIGNTEAFF
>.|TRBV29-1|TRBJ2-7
CSAGRGYEQYF
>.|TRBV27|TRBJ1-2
CASRPSGGNNYGYTF
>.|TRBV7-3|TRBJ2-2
CASSPKRGTQTGELFF
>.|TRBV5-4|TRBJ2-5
CASSAGTSGTQETQYF
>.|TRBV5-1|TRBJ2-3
CASSLARVGTDTQYF
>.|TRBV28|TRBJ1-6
CASSSWGTGDNSPLHF
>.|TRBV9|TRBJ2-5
CASSASRGRETQYF
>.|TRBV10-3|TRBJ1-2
CAISGRGDYGYTF
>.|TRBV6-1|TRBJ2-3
CASSVRSRSADTQYF
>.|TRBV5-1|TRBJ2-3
CASRAAASTDTQYF
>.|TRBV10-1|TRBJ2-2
CASSPTGTGMNTGELFF
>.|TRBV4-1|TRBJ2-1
CASSGQGTSGSLHNEQFF
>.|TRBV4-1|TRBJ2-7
CASSQEALERGSSYEQYF
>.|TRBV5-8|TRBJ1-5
CASSSFLAYQPQHF
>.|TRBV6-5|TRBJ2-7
CASSPVGEYEQYF